This T cell receptor beta chain was recorded in a study of T cell responses to AZD1222 COVID-19 vaccine. The protocol was immunoSEQ multiplex PCR, while the TCRdb copy is restricted to in-frame clones and leaves out a portion. The sample lists 130,000 to 150,000 clones, about 90% occurring once. Between the trimmed V and J ends, which lost 6 bases and 1 base, there was a span of 12 bases. Germline lookup yields CDR1 MNHEY and CDR2 SVGEGT. CDR3 length equals 15 residues. This receptor was identified in an adult in good health. The sample consisted of peripheral blood, taken on day 0 of AZD1222 vaccination. The chain carries TRBV6-2 or TRBV6-3 and TRBJ2-2; no definite D call. The DNA of the CDR3 is TGTGCCAGCAGCTCGACGACGAGGAACACCGGGGAGCTGTTTTTT. It specifies CASSSTTRNTGELFF.